One T cell receptor beta chain is described in this entry. Antigen specificity is unknown. The CDR3 runs 13 residues. Germline V gene sequence: CDR1 SGHTA, CDR2 FQGNSA. V lost 1 base, J lost 9 bases, and 13 bases lay in between. Sequencing used immunoSEQ multiplex PCR; TCRdb keeps in-frame clones, though not all of them. The data contain about 330,000 clones, about 74% of them singletons. The data belong to a study of shared clonotypes between healthy human individuals. Study-level findings and limits: Shared clonotypes: roughly 4.7% naive CD4, roughly 4% naive CD8, less than 2.5% memory CD4, 0.4% memory CD8.

The sequenced sample consisted of memory CD4+ T cells sorted from blood. The subset was: CD45RA-negative fraction. The chain combines TRBV7-2 with TRBJ2-7, with D maybe TRBD1 (6 bases). The clonotype comes from a man aged 30 to 39 in good health. This CDR3 is CASSLDRQGGQYF. CDR3 bases: TGTGCCAGCAGCTTAGACAGGCAAGGGGGGCAGTACTTC.